This is a list of T cell receptor beta chains from one sample in a study of T cells expressing NK-cell markers. TCRdb reprocessed the 5' RACE reads and keeps a single row for each CDR3 protein, giving no DNA. Its table lists about 260,000 distinct CDR3 sequences. The specimen sequenced was blood T cells: a sorted CD56 or NKG2C T cell subset, CD4+ or CD8+ T cells, or bulk PBMC T cells (not recorded which). These TCRs come from a woman between 18 and 75 years old in good health. CDR3s include the opening cysteine and the closing phenylalanine or tryptophan. Fields, in order: J gene, V gene, CDR3 protein.

>TRBJ1-3|TRBV9
CASGGTGNTIYF
>TRBJ1-2|TRBV20-1
CSARAAGHRPISYGYTF
>TRBJ2-5|TRBV4-3
CASSLEGKETQYF
>TRBJ2-5|TRBV7-2
CASSLGDSRETQYF
>TRBJ1-1|TRBV4-2
CASSQQNTEAFF
>TRBJ2-1|TRBV30
CAWKPGINGHNEQFF
>TRBJ1-1|TRBV27
CASSFLDRNTEAFF
>TRBJ1-4|TRBV7-2
CASSFMGTVNEKLFF
>TRBJ2-6|TRBV7-2
CASSLGRSGANVLTF
>TRBJ2-1|TRBV11-3
CASSYRTAGPNEQFF
>TRBJ2-1|TRBV11-2
CASSPTSGIVGEQFF
>TRBJ2-5|TRBV5-5
CASSLLFQETQYF
>TRBJ2-5|TRBV4-2
CASSPRDTRLGETQYF
>TRBJ2-1|TRBV20-1
CSASRQDPSYNEQFF
>TRBJ1-1|TRBV14
CASSQQGTDEAFF
>TRBJ1-1|TRBV7-2
CASSSRGYENTEAFF
>TRBJ2-1|TRBV29-1
CSVEVPAPSGRAFEQFF
>TRBJ2-3|TRBV23-1
CANRGPCTDTQYF
>TRBJ2-3|TRBV7-9
CASSRGLAASDTQYF
>TRBJ2-4|TRBV29-1
CSVKDIGLAKNIQYF